This is a list of T cell receptor beta chains from one sample in a study of control samples from healthy donors and cancer patients. The table came from immunoSEQ multiplex PCR; TCRdb's copy has only in-frame clones and leaves some out. The sample lists about 120,000 clones; about 91% were seen once. Sequenced input: blood. These receptors originate from a man aged 35-49 years in good health. CDR3s include the opening cysteine and the closing phenylalanine or tryptophan. The D gene is left open where the match is weak. Clone size is not always given. Where it is, it says once, few, many or a class for expanded clones.

cdr3_nt	cdr3_aa	v_call	clone_size	d_call	j_call
TGTGCCACCAGTGGGGAGGGACATGGAGGGGCCAACGTCCTGACTTTC	CATSGEGHGGANVLTF	TRBV24-1	NA	NA	TRBJ2-6
TGTGCCAGCAGCCCGGGACAGGGGAGTGACAATCAGCCCCAGCATTTT	CASSPGQGSDNQPQHF	TRBV3-1/TRBV3-2	NA	TRBD1	TRBJ1-5
TGTGCCAGCAGCCCTCAAGGTGTATTTAGCAATCAGCCCCAGCATTTT	CASSPQGVFSNQPQHF	TRBV27	NA	NA	TRBJ1-5
TGTGCCAGCAGTCGACAGGGGACGTATGAGCAGTTCTTC	CASSRQGTYEQFF	TRBV12-3/TRBV12-4	NA	TRBD1	TRBJ2-1
TGTGCCAGCCGGGGCAGCCTGAACACTGAAGCTTTCTTT	CASRGSLNTEAFF	TRBV27	NA	NA	TRBJ1-1
TGTGCCAGCACGGGGGACGTAAGAATGAACACTGAAGCTTTCTTT	CASTGDVRMNTEAFF	TRBV19	NA	NA	TRBJ1-1
TGTGCCAGCAGTTCGGGCTTCAGCTCCTACGAGCAGTACTTC	CASSSGFSSYEQYF	TRBV11-2	NA	NA	TRBJ2-7
TGTGCCAGCAGCGAAGGGCTCTCTGGAAACACCATATATTTT	CASSEGLSGNTIYF	TRBV6-2/TRBV6-3	NA	NA	TRBJ1-3
TGTGCCTGGACCAGGGGGCGAGAGACCCAGTACTTC	CAWTRGRETQYF	TRBV30	NA	TRBD1	TRBJ2-5
TGCGCCAGCAGCCCCGGGACTAGCGGGGGGGCCGGGAATGAGCAGTTCTTC	CASSPGTSGGAGNEQFF	TRBV5-1	NA	TRBD2	TRBJ2-1
TGTGCCACCAGTGATTTGTGGGGCTACGAGCAGTACTTC	CATSDLWGYEQYF	TRBV24-1	NA	NA	TRBJ2-7
TGTGCCAGCAGCTCCCGGACAGGTAGCAATCAGCCCCAGCATTTT	CASSSRTGSNQPQHF	TRBV7-9	NA	TRBD1	TRBJ1-5
TGTGCCAGCAGCCCCCGGGGTGGGGGGATCCAAGAGACCCAGTACTTC	CASSPRGGGIQETQYF	TRBV7-2	NA	NA	TRBJ2-5
TGTGCCAGCAGCTTGCCAGGGGGCGTTGAAGCTTTCTTT	CASSLPGGVEAFF	TRBV5-4	NA	TRBD1	TRBJ1-1
TGTGCCAGCAGCTTGGCCAAGACTAGCGGGAAGAATGAGCAGTTCTTC	CASSLAKTSGKNEQFF	TRBV5-4	NA	TRBD2	TRBJ2-1
TGTGCCTGGAGATTGGGACAGGGGCTCAGCGCCTATAATTCACCCCTCCACTTT	CAWRLGQGLSAYNSPLHF	TRBV30	NA	TRBD1	TRBJ1-6
TGCGCCAGCAGCCGCGGGGGGGAAGATACGCAGTATTTT	CASSRGGEDTQYF	TRBV4-1	NA	TRBD2	TRBJ2-3
TGTGCCAGCAGTCCCCCCCAGCGGGAGGACGGAAACACCATATATTTT	CASSPPQREDGNTIYF	TRBV27	NA	NA	TRBJ1-3
TGTGCTAGTGGTTTGCGGGCCAGGGGAATGGACGAGCAGTACTTC	CASGLRARGMDEQYF	TRBV12-5	NA	NA	TRBJ2-7
TGTGCCACCAGTGATTTGCCGGGGCGGGAGAACAATGAGCAGTTCTTC	CATSDLPGRENNEQFF	TRBV24-1	once	TRBD2	TRBJ2-1
TGCGCCAGCAGCCAAGATCGGGGGGCAAGTAATTCACCCCTCCACTTT	CASSQDRGASNSPLHF	TRBV4-3	NA	NA	TRBJ1-6
TGTGCCAGCAGCCCTACATTCGTTACAGATACGCAGTATTTT	CASSPTFVTDTQYF	TRBV11-2	NA	NA	TRBJ2-3
TGCGCCAGCAGCCAAGATTATTACAATGAGCAGTTCTTC	CASSQDYYNEQFF	TRBV4-1	once	NA	TRBJ2-1
TGTGCCATCAGTGTGCAGGGTGAAGGCTACACCTTC	CAISVQGEGYTF	TRBV10-3	NA	NA	TRBJ1-2
TGCAGCGTTGCAGGGCAGGACACTGAAGCTTTCTTT	CSVAGQDTEAFF	TRBV29-1	NA	NA	TRBJ1-1
TGTGCCAGCATCCTAGTGGGGACCACTGAAGCTTTCTTT	CASILVGTTEAFF	TRBV5-6	NA	NA	TRBJ1-1
TGTGCCAGCAGGGAGCCCTTTTCATCTGGGGCCAACGTCCTGACTTTC	CASREPFSSGANVLTF	TRBV2	NA	NA	TRBJ2-6
TGTGCCAGCAGTTGGTCCGGGACTAGCACAGATACGCAGTATTTT	CASSWSGTSTDTQYF	TRBV27	NA	NA	TRBJ2-3
TGTGCCAGCAGCTTCGGACAGACGACGAGTGAAGCTTTCTTT	CASSFGQTTSEAFF	TRBV7-9	NA	NA	TRBJ1-1
TGTGCCAGCAGCCCCCCTTTGGGTTGGGGCACTGAAGCTTTCTTT	CASSPPLGWGTEAFF	TRBV11-2	NA	NA	TRBJ1-1
TGTGCCACCGCCCTAAACATGAATCAGCCCCAGCATTTT	CATALNMNQPQHF	TRBV19	once	NA	TRBJ1-5
TGCGCCAGCAGCTTGTTAGTCAGGGCCAAGGACACTGAAGCTTTCTTT	CASSLLVRAKDTEAFF	TRBV5-1	once	NA	TRBJ1-1
TGTGCCAGCAGCTTAGGCGGCCTAAATGAGCAGTTCTTC	CASSLGGLNEQFF	TRBV7-9	NA	NA	TRBJ2-1
TGTGCCAGCAGCTTAGAGGGGAGGAACACTGAAGCTTTCTTT	CASSLEGRNTEAFF	TRBV13	few	NA	TRBJ1-1
TGTGCCAGCAGCCTGGGACAAGGGCTTGAAGCTTTCTTT	CASSLGQGLEAFF	TRBV5-6	once	NA	TRBJ1-1
TGCAGCGTTGAACCTTTAGCGGGGGGGCCTGTGAATGAGCAGTTCTTC	CSVEPLAGGPVNEQFF	TRBV29-1	NA	TRBD2	TRBJ2-1
TGTGCCAGCAGCCGCCCCGGGACAGGGGGTTCTTACGAGCAGTACTTC	CASSRPGTGGSYEQYF	TRBV11-1	NA	TRBD1	TRBJ2-7
TGCGCCAGCAGCTTGCTACAGTCTGGGGCCAACGTCCTGACTTTC	CASSLLQSGANVLTF	TRBV5-1	NA	NA	TRBJ2-6
TGTGCCAGCACAAAACAGGGGGCGGGCACCGGGGAGCTGTTTTTT	CASTKQGAGTGELFF	TRBV7-2	NA	TRBD1	TRBJ2-2
TGTGCCAGTAGAGCAGGGTTTTTCGACACTGAAGCTTTCTTT	CASRAGFFDTEAFF	TRBV19	NA	NA	TRBJ1-1